The rows below give T cell receptor beta chains drawn from one sample of a study of OX40 agonist ivuxolimab in advanced cancers. Sequencing was performed with immunoSEQ multiplex PCR; in TCRdb, only in-frame clones are kept and a portion is missing. This repertoire shows around 84,000 clones, around nine tenths found once; its top ten account for roughly 0.4%. This sample comprised CD4+ or CD8+ T cells sorted from blood, obtained in a trial of the OX40 agonist ivuxolimab. Source of these receptors: an adult with an advanced solid tumor such as melanoma, head and neck, liver or kidney cancer. CDR3s include the opening cysteine and the closing phenylalanine or tryptophan. The D gene is left open where the match is weak. For some rows the clone size is stated as once, few or many, or as a class when expanded; others skip it.

j_call: TRBJ1-1
d_call: TRBD1
clone_size: .
v_call: TRBV5-1
cdr3_aa: CASSEQGGYTEAFF
cdr3_nt: TGCGCCAGCAGCGAACAGGGGGGGTACACTGAAGCTTTCTTT

j_call: TRBJ1-1
d_call: TRBD1
clone_size: .
v_call: TRBV5-1
cdr3_aa: CASSYTGDTEAFF
cdr3_nt: TGCGCCAGCAGCTACACAGGGGATACTGAAGCTTTCTTT

j_call: TRBJ2-2
d_call: TRBD2
clone_size: .
v_call: TRBV19
cdr3_aa: CASSMGLAGGFRTGELFF
cdr3_nt: TGTGCCAGTAGTATGGGACTAGCGGGAGGTTTTAGGACCGGGGAGCTGTTTTTT

j_call: TRBJ1-4
d_call: .
clone_size: .
v_call: TRBV7-3
cdr3_aa: CASSLAGEKKLFF
cdr3_nt: TGTGCCAGCAGCTTGGCAGGGGAGAAAAAACTGTTTTTT

j_call: TRBJ2-3
d_call: .
clone_size: few
v_call: TRBV11-3
cdr3_aa: CASSLVAGTDTQYF
cdr3_nt: TGTGCCAGCAGCTTAGTTGCGGGGACAGATACGCAGTATTTT

j_call: TRBJ2-5
d_call: .
clone_size: .
v_call: TRBV7-9
cdr3_aa: CASSFGPQETQYF
cdr3_nt: TGTGCCAGCAGCTTCGGACCTCAAGAGACCCAGTACTTC

j_call: TRBJ2-5
d_call: .
clone_size: .
v_call: TRBV18
cdr3_aa: CASSPSSQLRETQYF
cdr3_nt: TGTGCCAGCTCACCATCCAGTCAGTTAAGAGAGACCCAGTACTTC

j_call: TRBJ2-5
d_call: TRBD2
clone_size: once
v_call: TRBV11-2
cdr3_aa: CASSLVGRGGLETQYF
cdr3_nt: TGTGCCAGCAGCTTAGTCGGGCGGGGGGGCTTGGAGACCCAGTACTTC

j_call: TRBJ1-5
d_call: .
clone_size: .
v_call: TRBV7-3
cdr3_aa: CASSSTLGLFNYQPQHF
cdr3_nt: TGTGCCAGCAGCTCCACCCTGGGACTTTTTAACTATCAGCCCCAGCATTTT

j_call: TRBJ1-2
d_call: .
clone_size: once
v_call: TRBV7-2
cdr3_aa: CASSLRSTAIMYYGYTF
cdr3_nt: TGTGCCAGCAGCTTACGTTCGACAGCTATCATGTACTATGGCTACACCTTC

j_call: TRBJ2-1
d_call: .
clone_size: .
v_call: TRBV11-1
cdr3_aa: CASSLGQGTYNEQFF
cdr3_nt: TGTGCCAGCAGCTTAGGGCAGGGGACCTACAATGAGCAGTTCTTC

j_call: TRBJ2-3
d_call: TRBD2
clone_size: .
v_call: TRBV7-2
cdr3_aa: CASSLGGRTDTQYF
cdr3_nt: TGTGCCAGCAGCTTAGGCGGGAGAACAGATACGCAGTATTTT

j_call: TRBJ1-4
d_call: .
clone_size: .
v_call: TRBV11-2
cdr3_aa: CASSLVTATNEKLFF
cdr3_nt: TGTGCCAGCAGCTTAGTGACAGCAACTAATGAAAAACTGTTTTTT

j_call: TRBJ1-4
d_call: .
clone_size: .
v_call: TRBV19
cdr3_aa: CASSPQAPNEKLFF
cdr3_nt: TGTGCCAGTAGTCCACAGGCCCCGAATGAAAAACTGTTTTTT

j_call: TRBJ2-2
d_call: .
clone_size: .
v_call: TRBV6-6
cdr3_aa: CASGTLLGTGELFF
cdr3_nt: TGTGCCAGCGGGACCCTACTCGGCACCGGGGAGCTGTTTTTT

j_call: TRBJ2-3
d_call: .
clone_size: .
v_call: TRBV5-6
cdr3_aa: CASSWGSDTQYF
cdr3_nt: TGTGCCAGCAGCTGGGGGTCAGATACGCAGTATTTT

j_call: TRBJ1-2
d_call: .
clone_size: .
v_call: TRBV27
cdr3_aa: CASSLSGDDGYTF
cdr3_nt: TGTGCCAGCAGTTTATCGGGCGACGATGGCTACACCTTC

j_call: TRBJ1-6
d_call: .
clone_size: .
v_call: TRBV10-3
cdr3_aa: CAITGTSSSPLHF
cdr3_nt: TGTGCCATCACCGGGACAAGCAGTTCACCCCTCCACTTT

j_call: TRBJ1-1
d_call: .
clone_size: .
v_call: TRBV28
cdr3_aa: CATITMNTEAFF
cdr3_nt: TGTGCCACCATAACAATGAACACTGAAGCTTTCTTT

j_call: TRBJ1-2
d_call: TRBD1
clone_size: .
v_call: TRBV19
cdr3_aa: CASSSPGQTSGYTF
cdr3_nt: TGTGCCAGTAGTAGCCCGGGACAGACTTCTGGCTACACCTTC

j_call: TRBJ1-6
d_call: .
clone_size: .
v_call: TRBV7-9
cdr3_aa: CASSSAGAGGNSPLHF
cdr3_nt: TGTGCCAGCAGCTCGGCAGGGGCAGGAGGAAATTCACCCCTCCACTTT

j_call: TRBJ2-1
d_call: TRBD1
clone_size: .
v_call: TRBV6-5
cdr3_aa: CASSYSGQGGDEQFF
cdr3_nt: TGTGCCAGCAGTTACTCGGGACAGGGTGGGGATGAGCAGTTCTTC

j_call: TRBJ1-1
d_call: .
clone_size: .
v_call: TRBV4-1
cdr3_aa: CASSQMDNPSNTEAFF
cdr3_nt: TGCGCCAGCAGCCAGATGGACAATCCTTCGAACACTGAAGCTTTCTTT

j_call: TRBJ2-2
d_call: TRBD1
clone_size: .
v_call: TRBV28
cdr3_aa: CASLTGDDTGELFF
cdr3_nt: TGTGCCAGCCTAACAGGGGACGACACCGGGGAGCTGTTTTTT

j_call: TRBJ1-2
d_call: TRBD1
clone_size: .
v_call: TRBV18
cdr3_aa: CASSPFKGQTINYGYTF
cdr3_nt: TGTGCCAGCTCACCATTTAAGGGACAGACCATTAACTATGGCTACACCTTC

j_call: TRBJ1-2
d_call: TRBD1
clone_size: once
v_call: TRBV10-3
cdr3_aa: CAIRPGTGIIYGYTF
cdr3_nt: TGTGCCATCAGACCAGGGACAGGGATCATCTATGGCTACACCTTC

j_call: TRBJ1-2
d_call: TRBD1
clone_size: .
v_call: TRBV30
cdr3_aa: CAWSAKSGTGGPGYTF
cdr3_nt: TGTGCCTGGAGTGCCAAATCCGGGACAGGGGGCCCAGGCTACACCTTC

j_call: TRBJ2-3
d_call: .
clone_size: .
v_call: TRBV7-9
cdr3_aa: CASSLAQDLRDTQYF
cdr3_nt: TGTGCCAGCAGCTTAGCACAGGACTTGCGAGATACGCAGTATTTT

j_call: TRBJ2-5
d_call: TRBD1
clone_size: .
v_call: TRBV2
cdr3_aa: CASRRQGREETQYF
cdr3_nt: TGTGCCAGCAGGCGACAGGGAAGGGAGGAGACCCAGTACTTC

j_call: TRBJ2-7
d_call: TRBD2
clone_size: .
v_call: TRBV6-5
cdr3_aa: CASSPRLAGSYEQYF
cdr3_nt: TGTGCCAGCAGCCCCAGACTAGCGGGATCCTACGAGCAGTACTTC

j_call: TRBJ2-1
d_call: TRBD2
clone_size: .
v_call: TRBV18
cdr3_aa: CASSPPTSGFKDEQFF
cdr3_nt: TGTGCCAGCTCACCACCGACTAGCGGGTTTAAAGATGAGCAGTTCTTC

j_call: TRBJ2-3
d_call: .
clone_size: .
v_call: TRBV19
cdr3_aa: CASSINPGPDTQYF
cdr3_nt: TGTGCCAGTAGTATTAACCCGGGTCCAGATACGCAGTATTTT

j_call: TRBJ2-2
d_call: .
clone_size: .
v_call: TRBV28
cdr3_aa: CASPDRFTGELFF
cdr3_nt: TGTGCCAGCCCGGACCGATTCACCGGGGAGCTGTTTTTT

j_call: TRBJ2-2
d_call: .
clone_size: .
v_call: TRBV28
cdr3_aa: CASSLWGRGSPHTGELFF
cdr3_nt: TGTGCCAGCAGTTTATGGGGCAGGGGTTCCCCCCACACCGGGGAGCTGTTTTTT

j_call: TRBJ1-2
d_call: TRBD1
clone_size: .
v_call: TRBV30
cdr3_aa: CAFRTGNNYGYTF
cdr3_nt: TGTGCCTTCCGGACAGGAAATAACTATGGCTACACCTTC

j_call: TRBJ1-1
d_call: TRBD1
clone_size: .
v_call: TRBV27
cdr3_aa: CASSLWGTGGTEAFF
cdr3_nt: TGTGCCAGCAGTTTATGGGGGACAGGGGGAACTGAAGCTTTCTTT

j_call: TRBJ2-2
d_call: TRBD2
clone_size: .
v_call: TRBV5-1
cdr3_aa: CASSLVAERGVGELFF
cdr3_nt: TGCGCCAGCAGCTTGGTGGCTGAGCGGGGAGTCGGGGAGCTGTTTTTT

j_call: TRBJ1-2
d_call: .
clone_size: .
v_call: TRBV6-4
cdr3_aa: CAGPVGGRGYTF
cdr3_nt: TGTGCCGGACCGGTGGGAGGGAGAGGCTACACCTTC

j_call: TRBJ1-1
d_call: .
clone_size: .
v_call: TRBV11-3
cdr3_aa: CASSLSRGVLNTEAFF
cdr3_nt: TGTGCCAGCAGCTTATCCCGAGGAGTACTGAACACTGAAGCTTTCTTT

j_call: TRBJ2-4
d_call: .
clone_size: once
v_call: TRBV29-1
cdr3_aa: CSVDNPSGIQYF
cdr3_nt: TGCAGCGTTGACAACCCGTCAGGCATTCAGTACTTC